This T cell receptor beta chain was sequenced for a study of OX40 agonist ivuxolimab in advanced cancers. On cycle 4 day 1 and cycle 7 day 1, as well as at baseline, blood was sampled. Method: immunoSEQ multiplex PCR; TCRdb's copy keeps in-frame clones and lacks some. This repertoire shows approximately 80,000 clones, about 90% found once; its top ten account for around 0.44%. This receptor was obtained from an adult with an advanced solid tumor such as melanoma, head and neck, liver or kidney cancer. The sequencing used CD4+ or CD8+ T cells sorted from blood, collected in a trial of the OX40 agonist ivuxolimab.

The CDR3 coding sequence is TGTGCCAGCAGCTTAACGCGGGGGCGTGGGAATGAGCAGTTCTTC. Translating gives CASSLTRGRGNEQFF. The chain joins TRBV7-3 to TRBJ2-1; D perhaps matches TRBD2 (7 bases). The CDR3 loop spans 15 amino acids. Germline values: CDR1 SGHTA, CDR2 FQGTGA. The ends were cut back, 0 bases at V and 7 bases at J, with 13 bases in the middle.